The 21 T cell receptor beta chains given below trace back to one sample, sequenced in a study of PD-L1 blockade in urothelial cancer. The method was immunoSEQ multiplex PCR; TCRdb's version includes in-frame clones alone and lacks a portion of them. The sample shows roughly 29,000 clones, around four fifths of them seen only once. The time point was: peripheral blood 6 weeks after treatment start. This specimen was PBMCs, taken around atezolizumab (anti-PD-L1) treatment. The source is a man between 70 and 80 years old with urothelial cancer.

This rearrangement joins TRBV6-1 to TRBJ2-3; a weak D match, TRBD2 (6 bases). CDR1 and CDR2 from the germline V gene are MNHNS and SASEGT. The CDR3 length is 14 residues. Trimming left V 5 bases short and J 6 bases short, with 15 bases between. The DNA of the CDR3 is TGTGCCAGCAGTCGGGACTTCGGGTCCGATACGCAGTATTTT. The encoded protein is CASSRDFGSDTQYF.

The V gene is TRBV19, the J gene TRBJ1-1; 8 positions agree with TRBD1. CDR1 LNHDA and CDR2 SQIVND come from the germline V gene (reference sequence). This CDR3 has 12 amino acids. V was pared by 5 bases and J by 8 bases, with 4 bases of the junction left unmatched. The CDR3 protein is CASSPDRGEAFF. The CDR3 DNA reads as TGTGCCAGTAGTCCAGACAGGGGAGAAGCTTTCTTT.

The V call is TRBV29-1, the J call TRBJ2-3, with a weak D call TRBD2 (6 bases). There are 14 residues in the CDR3. Trimming took off 7 bases at V and 1 base at J, with 15 bases between the two ends. CDR1 SQVTM and CDR2 ANQGSEA come from the germline V gene. CDR3 sequence (DNA): TGCAGCGCCCTCCCGGGGACTGGCACAGATACGCAGTATTTT. It specifies CSALPGTGTDTQYF.

This chain connects TRBV4-3 to TRBJ2-2; 8 bases are a match to TRBD1. Germline V CDR1 and CDR2: LGHNA, YSLEER. The V gene end was trimmed by 4 bases and the J gene end by 6 bases; junction bases not matched to a gene: 1. The CDR3 extends over 13 amino acids. The CDR3 DNA reads as TGCGCCAGCAGCCTACAGGGGGCCGGGGAGCTGTTTTTT. Its translation is CASSLQGAGELFF.

This rearrangement joins TRBV6-6 to TRBJ1-5; no clear D gene. The V gene lost 10 bases and the J gene lost 7 bases, with 17 bases spanning the gap. The CDR3 contains 13 residues. Germline V gene sequence: CDR1 MNHNY, CDR2 SVGAGI (reference sequence). DNA of the CDR3: TGTGCCACCGACCTGGGAGGGAACCAGCCCCAGCATTTT. Protein: CATDLGGNQPQHF.

This chain links TRBV29-1 with TRBJ1-1, with D uncertain. The CDR3 runs to 13 residues. V was clipped by 1 base and J by 1 base, with 7 bases between them. CDR1 and CDR2 (germline): SQVTM, ANQGSEA. In DNA, the CDR3 is TGCAGCGTTGAAGTCCTAGCGAACACTGAAGCTTTCTTT. The encoded protein is CSVEVLANTEAFF.

This clone appeared a few times. The V and J genes are TRBV7-3 and TRBJ2-5; TRBD2 might be the D (6 bases). Germline-derived CDR1 and CDR2 are SGHTA and FQGTGA. V was cut by 6 bases and J by 4 bases, with 24 bases left in between. CDR3 length: 17 amino acids. The CDR3 region is CASSRGRDSYSRETQYF. The CDR3 region has the DNA TGTGCCAGCAGTAGAGGCCGGGACTCCTACTCTAGAGAGACCCAGTACTTC.

This sequence joins TRBV7-6 and TRBJ2-1; the D gene is possibly TRBD1 (5 bases). Trimming removed 5 bases from V and 0 bases from J, with 11 bases in between. Looked up from germline, CDR1 is SGHVS and CDR2 is FNYEAQ. The CDR3 is made up of 15 amino acids. CDR3 sequence: CASSPDSSSYNEQFF. The CDR3 nucleotides are TGTGCCAGCAGCCCCGACAGTAGCTCCTACAATGAGCAGTTCTTC.

The chain employs TRBV4-1 and TRBJ1-4; 10 bases align to TRBD1. The V gene's germline CDR1 is MGHRA and CDR2 YSYEKL. V lost 1 base and J lost 8; bases outside the gene matches: 7. CDR3 length equals 16 residues. CDR3 sequence reads: CASSQGGGDRGEKLFF. The DNA for the CDR3 is TGCGCCAGCAGCCAAGGGGGTGGGGACAGGGGAGAAAAACTGTTTTTT.

CDR3 nucleotides: TGTGCCAGCAGCGACCTCACAGGGGGCGAGAATTCACCCCTCCACTTT. It encodes CASSDLTGGENSPLHF. The chain couples TRBV9 to TRBJ1-6; 9 positions agree with TRBD1. Trimming took 3 bases from V and 7 from J; bases not matched to a gene: 8. CDR1 and CDR2 (germline): SGDLS, YYNGEE. The CDR3 sequence is 16 residues long.

The rearrangement uses TRBV5-6 and TRBJ2-1, with 9 bases identical to TRBD1. Trimming at V came to 7 bases and at J to 6 bases, leaving 5 bases not matched to a gene. Germline assignment: CDR1 SGHDT and CDR2 YYEEEE. The CDR3 covers 13 residues. The CDR3 protein is CASGSTGGNEQFF. CDR3 nucleotide sequence: TGTGCCAGCGGTTCGACAGGGGGCAATGAGCAGTTCTTC.

The chain joins TRBV11-2 to TRBJ2-7; D remains unclear. The germline V and J ends were trimmed by 5 bases and 4 bases, with 15 bases remaining between them. Germline lookup yields CDR1 SGHAT and CDR2 FQNNGV. The CDR3 length is 14 residues. The CDR3 DNA reads TGTGCCAGCAGCCCCACACTGTCGGGTTACGAGCAGTACTTC. It is translated as CASSPTLSGYEQYF.

This chain links TRBV27 with TRBJ2-2; no clear D gene. Trimming stripped 8 bases from V and 2 bases from J, with 12 bases between. CDR1 is MNHEY and CDR2 is SMNVEV in the germline V gene (reference sequence). The CDR3 length is 14 residues. The CDR3 region is CASRVRPNTGELFF. The CDR3 DNA sequence: TGTGCCAGCCGCGTGAGGCCAAACACCGGGGAGCTGTTTTTT.

V and J are TRBV5-1 and TRBJ2-7; D is possibly TRBD1 (7 bases). V lost 5 bases, J lost 6 bases, and 24 bases lay in between. CDR3 length: 16 residues. Germline lookup yields CDR1 SGHRS and CDR2 YFSETQ. DNA of the CDR3: TGCGCCAGCAGACAAACCTACGGGCAGGGGGGCCGCGAGCAGTACTTC. This encodes CASRQTYGQGGREQYF.

In this sample, this clone turned up once. The gene calls are TRBV19 and TRBJ2-5; 9 nucleotides match TRBD2. Losses at the gene ends were 5 bases for V and 1 base for J; bases not matched to a gene: 5. Germline CDR1 is LNHDA and CDR2 is SQIVND (reference sequence). The length of the CDR3 is 15 residues. The CDR3: CASSAGGTTQETQYF. CDR3 coding DNA: TGTGCCAGTAGTGCGGGGGGGACAACCCAAGAGACCCAGTACTTC.

V usage is TRBV14 and J usage is TRBJ1-2, with TRBD1 identical over 9 bases. The CDR3 length is 18 residues. Germline lookup yields CDR1 SGHDN and CDR2 FVKESK. Germline trimming cut 1 base from V and 10 bases from J; bases unmatched to any gene: 19. CDR3 protein: CASSQVGSGQGFFSDYTF. CDR3 sequence (DNA): TGTGCCAGCAGCCAAGTGGGCTCGGGACAGGGTTTTTTTTCGGACTACACCTTC.

V usage is TRBV28 and J usage is TRBJ2-7, with 10 bases identical to TRBD1. The CDR3 consists of 15 residues. J gave up 2 bases and V 5 bases, and 6 bases lay outside the gene matches. CDR1 MDHEN and CDR2 SYDVKM come from the germline V gene. CDR3 loop: CASSAPGTGAYEQYF. The CDR3 nucleotides read TGTGCCAGCAGTGCCCCCGGGACAGGGGCCTACGAGCAGTACTTC.

The V and J genes are TRBV2 and TRBJ2-5; the D gene is possibly TRBD1 (6 bases). The CDR3 runs to 14 residues. V lost 2 bases and J lost 4, with 11 bases in between. Per the germline V gene, CDR1 is SNHLY and CDR2 is FYNNEI. As DNA, the CDR3 is TGTGCCAGCAGTGAATCTGGCAGGGGAGAGACCCAGTACTTC. Protein product: CASSESGRGETQYF.

The chain uses TRBV5-8 and TRBJ1-4, with 7 bases aligning to TRBD1. V lost 4 bases and J lost 7; bases outside the gene matches: 4. This CDR3 region has 13 residues. Germline CDR1 is SGHTS and CDR2 is YDEGEE. CDR3 sequence (DNA): TGTGCCAGCAGCACGGGACAGTCTGAAAAACTGTTTTTT. Protein: CASSTGQSEKLFF.

This clone was seen just once. The V call is TRBV11-3, the J call TRBJ2-5; 9 nucleotides line up with TRBD2. Germline V gives CDR1 SGHNT, CDR2 YENEEA. The CDR3 length is 17 residues. Trimming took 1 base from V and 1 from J; bases not matched to a gene: 7. CDR3 residues: CASSLGGSGGPQETQYF. DNA for the CDR3: TGTGCCAGCAGCTTAGGGGGGAGCGGGGGGCCCCAAGAGACCCAGTACTTC.

The CDR3 is CASSQGIGAEKLFF. The CDR3 coding sequence is TGTGCCAGCAGCCAAGGGATAGGGGCCGAAAAACTGTTTTTT. The chain links TRBV4-2 to TRBJ1-4; D may be TRBD1 (5 bases). CDR1 LGHNA and CDR2 YNFKEQ come from the germline V gene. The CDR3 length is 14 residues. V lost 1 base, J lost 8 bases, and 11 bases lay in between.